This T cell receptor beta chain was sequenced for a study of identical twins. TCRdb re-analysed the 5' RACE reads in MiXCR, keeping a single row per CDR3 protein. The sample lists around 450,000 distinct CDR3 sequences; 12% to 15% were seen once. The CDR3 runs to 13 residues. The V gene's germline CDR1 is SGHNT and CDR2 YENEEA. Trimming stripped 2 bases from V and 3 bases from J, with 6 bases between. These same records also appear under a second study, on yellow fever vaccine responses in identical twins.

The receptor was isolated from a young woman in good health. V is TRBV11-3 and J is TRBJ2-3, with D possibly being TRBD2 (5 bases). The sequenced material came from CD4+ T cells sorted from blood. CDR3 loop: CASSLRDTDTQYF. The DNA of the CDR3 is TGTGCCAGCAGCTTACGGGATACAGATACGCAGTATTTT.